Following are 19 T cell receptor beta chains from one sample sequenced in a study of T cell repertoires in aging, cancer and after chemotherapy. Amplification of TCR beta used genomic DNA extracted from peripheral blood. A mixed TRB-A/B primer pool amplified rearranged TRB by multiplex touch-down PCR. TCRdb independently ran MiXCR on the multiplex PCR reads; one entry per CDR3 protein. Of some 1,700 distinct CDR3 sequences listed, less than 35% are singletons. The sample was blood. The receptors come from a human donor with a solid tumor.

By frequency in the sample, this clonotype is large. The CDR3 is CASSPTHNQPQHF. In DNA form, the CDR3 reads TGTGCCAGCAGTCCCACGCACAATCAGCCCCAGCATTTT. The gene calls are TRBV27 and TRBJ1-5; the D is unclear. The V and J ends lost 5 bases and 3 bases respectively, with 8 bases between them. In germline, CDR1 is MNHEY, CDR2 SMNVEV (reference sequence). The CDR3 length is 13 residues.

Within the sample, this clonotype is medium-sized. The CDR3: CASSEPSGITYEQYF. In nucleotides, the CDR3 is TGTGCCAGCAGTGAACCCTCGGGAATAACTTACGAGCAGTACTTC. The chain joins TRBV6-1 to TRBJ2-7; D is possibly TRBD2 (5 bases). There are 15 residues in the CDR3. V gave up 2 bases and J gave up 4 bases, with 15 bases separating them. Germline V gives CDR1 MNHNS, CDR2 SASEGT.

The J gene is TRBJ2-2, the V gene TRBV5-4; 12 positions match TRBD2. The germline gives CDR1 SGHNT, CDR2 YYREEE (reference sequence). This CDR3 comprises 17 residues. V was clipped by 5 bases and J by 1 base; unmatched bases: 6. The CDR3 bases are TGTGCCAGCAGTCGGGGGGGACTAGCGGGGAACACCGGGGAGCTGTTTTTT. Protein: CASSRGGLAGNTGELFF.

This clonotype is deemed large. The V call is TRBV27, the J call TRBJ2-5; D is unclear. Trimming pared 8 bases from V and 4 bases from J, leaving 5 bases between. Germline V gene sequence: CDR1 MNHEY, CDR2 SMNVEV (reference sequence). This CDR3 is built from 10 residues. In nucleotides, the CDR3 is TGTGCCAGCTGGGGAGAGACCCAGTACTTC. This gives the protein CASWGETQYF.

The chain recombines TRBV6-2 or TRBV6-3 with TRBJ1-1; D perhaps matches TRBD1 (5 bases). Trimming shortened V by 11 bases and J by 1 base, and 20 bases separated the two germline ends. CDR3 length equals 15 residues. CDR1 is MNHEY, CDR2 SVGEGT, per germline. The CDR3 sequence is CAGARGGTANTEAFF. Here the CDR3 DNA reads TGTGCCGGAGCCAGAGGAGGGACGGCGAACACTGAAGCTTTCTTT.

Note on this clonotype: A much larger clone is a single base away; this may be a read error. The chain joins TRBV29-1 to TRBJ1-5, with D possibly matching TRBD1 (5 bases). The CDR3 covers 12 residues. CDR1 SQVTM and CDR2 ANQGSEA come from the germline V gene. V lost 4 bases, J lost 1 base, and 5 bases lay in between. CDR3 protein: CSVGDSNQPQHF. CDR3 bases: TGCAGCGTTGGGGACAGCAATCAGCCCCAGCATTTT.

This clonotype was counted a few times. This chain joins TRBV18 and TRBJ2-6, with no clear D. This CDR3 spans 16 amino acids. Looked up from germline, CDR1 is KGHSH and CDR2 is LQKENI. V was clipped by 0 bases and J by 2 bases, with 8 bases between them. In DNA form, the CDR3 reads TGTGCCAGCTCACCACCCCGTCCCGCTGGGGCCAACGTCCTGACTTTC. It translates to CASSPPRPAGANVLTF.

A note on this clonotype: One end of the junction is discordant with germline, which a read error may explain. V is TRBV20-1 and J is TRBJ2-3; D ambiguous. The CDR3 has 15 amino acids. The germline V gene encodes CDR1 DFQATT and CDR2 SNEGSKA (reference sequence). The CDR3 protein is CSARDPPERTDTQYF. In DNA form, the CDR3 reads TGCAGTGCTAGAGATCCCCCCGAGCGCACAGATACGCAGTACTTT.

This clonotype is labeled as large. The CDR3 here is CSVGAMGGELFF. CDR3 DNA: TGCAGCGTTGGGGCAATGGGCGGGGAGCTGTTTTTT. The chain recombines TRBV29-1 with TRBJ2-2; the D is unclear. V was trimmed by 4 bases and J by 7 bases, leaving 10 bases between them. This CDR3 is 12 amino acids long. The germline V gene encodes CDR1 SQVTM and CDR2 ANQGSEA.

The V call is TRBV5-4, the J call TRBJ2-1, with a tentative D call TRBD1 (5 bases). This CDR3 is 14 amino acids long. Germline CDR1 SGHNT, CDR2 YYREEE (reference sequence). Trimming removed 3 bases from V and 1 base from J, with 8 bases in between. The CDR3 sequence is CASSSRTSYNEQFF. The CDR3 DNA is TGTGCCAGCAGCTCCCGGACATCCTACAATGAGCAGTTCTTC.

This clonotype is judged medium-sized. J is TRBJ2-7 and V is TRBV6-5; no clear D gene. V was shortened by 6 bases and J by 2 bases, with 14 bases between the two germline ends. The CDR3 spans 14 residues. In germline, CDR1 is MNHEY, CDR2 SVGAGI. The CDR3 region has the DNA TGTGCCAGCAGCCGATCAGTACCGCCCTACGAGCAGTACTTC. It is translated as CASSRSVPPYEQYF.

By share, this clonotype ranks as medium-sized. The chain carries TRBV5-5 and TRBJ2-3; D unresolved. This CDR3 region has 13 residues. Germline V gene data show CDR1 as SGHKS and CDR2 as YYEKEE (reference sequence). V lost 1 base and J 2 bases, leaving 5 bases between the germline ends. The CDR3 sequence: CASSLQPTDTQYF. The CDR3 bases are TGTGCCAGCAGCTTGCAGCCCACAGATACGCAGTATTTT.

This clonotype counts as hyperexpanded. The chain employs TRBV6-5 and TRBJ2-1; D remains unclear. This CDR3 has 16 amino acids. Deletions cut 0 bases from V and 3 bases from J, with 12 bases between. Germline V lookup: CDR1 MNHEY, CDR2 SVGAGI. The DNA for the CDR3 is TGTGCCAGCAGTTACTCTCCGGACGGGTACTACAATGAGCAGTTCTTC. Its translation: CASSYSPDGYYNEQFF.

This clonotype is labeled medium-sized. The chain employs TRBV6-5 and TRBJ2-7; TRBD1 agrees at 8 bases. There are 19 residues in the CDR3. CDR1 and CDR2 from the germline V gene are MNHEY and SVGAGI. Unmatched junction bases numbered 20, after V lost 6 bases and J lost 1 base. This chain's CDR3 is CASRPKRPRGDRCSYEQYF. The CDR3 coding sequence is TGTGCCAGCAGACCTAAACGCCCTAGGGGGGACAGGTGTTCCTACGAGCAGTACTTC.

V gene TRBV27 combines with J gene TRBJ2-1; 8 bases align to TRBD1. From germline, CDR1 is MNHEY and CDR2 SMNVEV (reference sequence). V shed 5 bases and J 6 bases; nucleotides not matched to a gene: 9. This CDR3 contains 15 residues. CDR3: CASSPRTGKGNEQFF. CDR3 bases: TGTGCCAGCAGTCCCCGGACAGGGAAGGGCAATGAGCAGTTCTTC.

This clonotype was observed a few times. CDR3 in DNA: TGTGCCAGCAGCCTCCTGGGGGGGGGGGACGATACGCAGTATTTT. It is translated as CASSLLGGGDDTQYF. The rearrangement links TRBV6-6 to TRBJ2-3; 7 nucleotides align to TRBD2. The junction had 12 bases not matched to a gene; V was cut back by 6 bases and J by 6 bases. Germline V CDR1 and CDR2: MNHNY, SVGAGI (reference sequence). This CDR3 has 15 amino acids.

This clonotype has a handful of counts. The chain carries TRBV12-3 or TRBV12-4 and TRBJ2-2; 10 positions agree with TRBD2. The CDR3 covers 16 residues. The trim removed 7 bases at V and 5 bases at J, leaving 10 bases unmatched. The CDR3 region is CASTRVLAGETGELFF. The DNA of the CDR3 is TGTGCCAGCACCCGGGTCCTAGCGGGAGAAACCGGGGAGCTGTTTTTT.

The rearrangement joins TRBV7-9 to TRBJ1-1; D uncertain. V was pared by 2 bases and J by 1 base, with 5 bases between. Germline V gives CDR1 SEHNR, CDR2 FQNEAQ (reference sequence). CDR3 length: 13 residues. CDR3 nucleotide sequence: TGTGCCAGCAGCTTATGGGCGAACACTGAAGCTTTCTTT. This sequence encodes CASSLWANTEAFF. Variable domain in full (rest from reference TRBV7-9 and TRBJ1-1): DTGVSQNPRHKITKRGQNVTFRCDPISEHNRLYWYRQTLGQGPEFLTYFQNEAQLEKSRLLSDRFSAERPKGSFSTLEIQRTEQGDSAMYLCASSLWANTEAFFGQGTRLTVV.

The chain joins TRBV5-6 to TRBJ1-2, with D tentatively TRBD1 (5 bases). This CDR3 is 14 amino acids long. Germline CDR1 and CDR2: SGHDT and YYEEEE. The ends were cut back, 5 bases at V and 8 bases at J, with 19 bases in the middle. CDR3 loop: CASSLRGTSEGYTF. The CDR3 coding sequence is TGTGCCAGCAGTTTGCGGGGGACTTCTGAGGGCTACACCTTC.